This T cell receptor (beta chain) came from a study of blood T cell repertoires in COVID-19. Some clones are missing from TCRdb's copy, which holds only in-frame ones; the method was immunoSEQ multiplex PCR. The data show 25,000 to 30,000 clones, with roughly 90% seen just once and about 3% held by the top ten. Germline CDR1 reads KGHSH; CDR2 reads LQKENI. This CDR3 region has 14 residues. V lost 3 bases and J 1 base, leaving 9 bases between the germline ends. Sequencing was done on a sample of peripheral blood. The gene calls are TRBV18 and TRBJ2-5; a weak D match, TRBD2 (6 bases). The receptor was isolated from a human donor in a cohort sampled during active COVID-19. The CDR3 reads CASSPAGTQETQYF. CDR3 nucleotide sequence: TGTGCCAGCTCACCGGCGGGGACCCAAGAGACCCAGTACTTC. Looking up the rest from reference TRBV18 and TRBJ2-5 gives the full variable domain: NAGVMQNPRHLVRRRGQEARLRCSPMKGHSHVYWYRQLPEEGLKFMVYLQKENIIDESGMPKERFSAEFPKEGPSILRIQQVVRGDSAAYFCASSPAGTQETQYFGPGTRLLVL.